Presented here are 24 T cell receptor beta chains from one specimen sequenced in a study of response to subunit inactivated influenza vaccine. Each CDR3 protein gets one entry after TCRdb re-called the RT-PCR reads with MiXCR. Here the sample spans just under 550,000 distinct CDR3 sequences, under 30% being singletons. The same data also went into a second study, on T cells expressing NK-cell markers. As that report states: A 5'RACE template switching approach incorporating UMIs was used to make TCR beta cDNA.

Sample: CD4+ T cells sorted from PBMCs, taken 11 to 12 days after vaccination. These receptors all stem from a man aged 45-65 years who received an inactivated influenza vaccine.

V and J are TRBV7-9 and TRBJ2-3, with D perhaps TRBD1 or TRBD2 (5 bases each). CDR3 size: 14 residues. Germline CDR1 reads SEHNR; CDR2 reads FQNEAQ (reference sequence). V lost 5 bases and J lost 4, with 13 bases in between. For the CDR3, the DNA is TGTGCCAGCAGCCCCAGGGAGTGGGCAGATACGCAGTATTTT. This codes for CASSPREWADTQYF.

This clonotype came up a few times. This chain joins TRBV11-2 and TRBJ1-1; D gene unclear. This CDR3 is 14 amino acids long. CDR1 SGHAT and CDR2 FQNNGV come from the germline V gene. Trimming shortened V by 1 base and J by 5 bases, and 11 bases separated the two germline ends. The CDR3 spells CASSLVSAGTEAFF. In DNA form, the CDR3 reads TGTGCCAGCAGCTTAGTTAGCGCGGGGACTGAAGCTTTCTTT.

This clonotype was detected a few times. The V and J genes are TRBV4-2 and TRBJ1-4, with no clear D. Trimming removed 0 bases from V and 4 bases from J, with 9 bases in between. CDR3 size: 15 residues. Germline-derived CDR1 and CDR2 are LGHNA and YNFKEQ. CDR3 sequence: CASSQEGSNNEKLFF. In DNA form, the CDR3 reads TGTGCCAGCAGCCAAGAGGGCAGCAATAATGAAAAACTGTTTTTT.

The CDR3 DNA reads TGCAGCGTTATCAGGGGCGTCACCGGGGAGCTGTTTTTT. This encodes CSVIRGVTGELFF. The rearrangement uses TRBV29-1 and TRBJ2-2; D possibly corresponds to TRBD1 (6 bases). The CDR3 runs to 13 residues. Germline loops: CDR1 SQVTM, CDR2 ANQGSEA. With 5 bases removed from V and 4 bases from J, the gap between germline ends came to 11 bases.

This clonotype was detected only a few times. This chain links TRBV5-6 with TRBJ1-4; 9 bases align to TRBD1. Germline V gene data show CDR1 as SGHDT and CDR2 as YYEEEE. The CDR3 covers 15 residues. The J segment lost 6 bases and the V segment lost 4 bases, leaving 7 bases of the junction unmatched. The CDR3 nucleotides are TGTGCCAGCAGCCTGCCGGGACAGGGCTATGAAAAACTGTTTTTT. This codes for CASSLPGQGYEKLFF.

The V gene is TRBV7-2, the J gene TRBJ2-4; D tentatively fits TRBD1 or TRBD2 (6 bases each). Germline V CDR1 and CDR2: SGHTA, FQGNSA. Between the trimmed V and J ends, which lost 1 base and 1 base, there was a span of 14 bases. The CDR3 extends over 17 amino acids. CDR3 region: CASSLGGGPGAKNIQYF. The CDR3 DNA reads as TGTGCCAGCAGCTTAGGAGGGGGGCCGGGGGCCAAAAACATTCAGTACTTC.

This chain joins TRBV7-9 and TRBJ1-3; no definite D call. This CDR3 has 15 amino acids. Germline lookup yields CDR1 SEHNR and CDR2 FQNEAQ (reference sequence). V dropped 6 bases and J dropped 0 bases, with 12 bases sitting between them. Here the CDR3 reads CASSRTQRSGNTIYF. In DNA, the CDR3 is TGTGCCAGCAGTCGAACACAACGCTCTGGAAACACCATATATTTT.

This clonotype turned up a few times. The chain uses TRBV29-1 and TRBJ2-5; 9 nucleotides agree with TRBD1. The length of the CDR3 is 12 residues. The germline CDR1 and CDR2 sequences are SQVTM and ANQGSEA. V trimming: 4 bases; J trimming: 5 bases; junction bases outside the gene matches: 2. CDR3 nucleotide sequence: TGCAGCGTTGGACAGGGGGTCGAGACCCAGTACTTC. Its translation is CSVGQGVETQYF.

This clonotype was recorded at least ten times. The rearrangement uses TRBV28 and TRBJ2-4; TRBD1 matches at 8 bases. The germline CDR1 and CDR2 sequences are MDHEN and SYDVKM. This CDR3 has 16 amino acids. The V segment lost 4 bases and the J segment 1 base; nucleotides outside the gene matches: 6. This CDR3 is CASSSGQGLAKNIQYF. CDR3 nucleotide sequence: TGTGCCAGCAGTTCCGGACAGGGACTGGCCAAAAACATTCAGTACTTC.

The rearrangement joins TRBV20-1 to TRBJ2-7; possibly TRBD1 for D (6 bases). V lost 1 base and J lost 3, with 19 bases in between. Germline V gene data show CDR1 as DFQATT and CDR2 as SNEGSKA (reference sequence). The CDR3 is 16 residues long. The CDR3 DNA reads as TGCAGTGCTAGAGGTCTGGTGGGGGCTAAAGTCTACGAGCAGTACTTC. As protein: CSARGLVGAKVYEQYF.

The chain is built from TRBV20-1 and TRBJ1-5; 7 nucleotides match TRBD1. Per germline, CDR1 DFQATT and CDR2 SNEGSKA (reference sequence). The CDR3 is 13 amino acids. The V segment lost 6 bases and the J segment 7 bases; nucleotides outside the gene matches: 9. In nucleotides, the CDR3 is TGCAGTGCAGCACTCGACAGGGCCCAGCCCCAGCATTTT. This sequence encodes CSAALDRAQPQHF.

This clonotype was observed a few times. CDR3 bases: TGTGCCAGCAGGAAGGGGGGGGCTTACAATGAGCAGTTCTTC. It translates to CASRKGGAYNEQFF. The chain joins TRBV2 to TRBJ2-1, with D possibly being TRBD2 (7 bases). Germline V gene data show CDR1 as SNHLY and CDR2 as FYNNEI. The CDR3 is 14 amino acids. Deletions cut 6 bases from V and 4 bases from J, with 13 bases between.

Details on this clonotype: One junction end disagrees with the germline gene, perhaps due to a read error. The J gene is TRBJ2-1, the V gene TRBV7-6; 11 positions agree with TRBD2. This CDR3 has 21 residues. The germline gives CDR1 SGHVS, CDR2 FNYEAQ. The CDR3 reads CASSSPQASGGRSSSYNEQFF. The CDR3 nucleotides are TGTGCTAGCAGCTCTCCCCAGGCTAGCGGGGGGCGATCCAGCTCCTACAATGAGCAGTTCTTC.

V usage is TRBV3-1 and J usage is TRBJ2-4; 8 bases are shared with TRBD1. The CDR3 totals 17 residues. The germline V gene encodes CDR1 LGHDT and CDR2 YNNKEL (reference sequence). Unmatched junction bases numbered 5, after V lost 1 base and J lost 0 bases. The CDR3 here is CASSQGVDRVAKNIQYF. CDR3 DNA sequence: TGTGCCAGCAGCCAAGGGGTGGACAGGGTAGCCAAAAACATTCAGTACTTC. The full variable domain, its missing parts supplied by reference TRBV3-1 and TRBJ2-4, is DTAVSQTPKYLVTQMGNDKSIKCEQNLGHDTMYWYKQDSKKFLKIMFSYNNKELIINETVPNRFSPKSPDKAHLNLHINSLELGDSAVYFCASSQGVDRVAKNIQYFGAGTRLSVL.

This clonotype was observed a handful of times. This rearrangement joins TRBV20-1 to TRBJ2-1; 9 bases align to TRBD2. The V gene's germline CDR1 is DFQATT and CDR2 SNEGSKA (reference sequence). The CDR3 contains 13 residues. The trim removed 6 bases at V and 7 bases at J, leaving 7 bases unmatched. The CDR3: CSAISGSRNEQFF. The CDR3 region has the DNA TGCAGTGCAATTAGCGGGAGCAGGAATGAGCAGTTCTTC.

The rearrangement joins TRBV7-2 to TRBJ2-7; D is unresolved. The CDR3 is 13 amino acids. Germline V gene lookup returns CDR1 SGHTA and CDR2 FQGNSA. Between the trimmed V and J ends, which lost 0 bases and 3 bases, there was a span of 6 bases. Written as DNA, the CDR3 is TGTGCCAGCAGCTTAGCGAAAGACTACGAGCAGTACTTC. This sequence encodes CASSLAKDYEQYF.

The chain carries TRBV4-2 and TRBJ2-6; D unresolved. CDR3 length: 15 amino acids. Germline V gene data show CDR1 as LGHNA and CDR2 as YNFKEQ. Trimming cost V 0 bases and J 3 bases, with 6 bases left between them. This chain's CDR3 is CASSQDGGGANVLTF. As DNA, the CDR3 is TGTGCCAGCAGCCAAGATGGTGGTGGGGCCAACGTCCTGACTTTC.

CDR3 region: CASSKKGTGPNYGYTF. The CDR3 coding sequence is TGTGCCAGCAGCAAAAAGGGGACGGGGCCTAACTATGGCTACACCTTC. The chain carries TRBV21-1 and TRBJ1-2; the table's D call, TRBD1, was not checked against the DNA. TRBV21-1 has pseudogene status. The CDR3 runs to 16 residues.

Concerning this clonotype itself: A read error may account for a junction end that differs from germline. This chain connects TRBV6-2 or TRBV6-3 to TRBJ2-7; D uncertain. The CDR3 is 11 residues long. Germline CDR1 is MNHEY and CDR2 is SVGEGT. The CDR3 DNA reads TGTGCCAGCAGTGACTCAGCCGAGCAGTACTTC. This translates into CASSDSAEQYF.

This clonotype has more than one count but fewer than ten. The chain recombines TRBV11-2 with TRBJ2-5, with D maybe TRBD2 (5 bases). Trimming removed 6 bases from V and 4 bases from J, with 12 bases in between. The CDR3 is made up of 13 amino acids. Per the germline V gene, CDR1 is SGHAT and CDR2 is FQNNGV. CDR3 DNA: TGTGCCAGCAGTTGGGGAGTACGAGAGACCCAGTACTTC. Its translation: CASSWGVRETQYF. Full variable domain (remainder filled in from reference TRBV11-2 and TRBJ2-5): EAGVAQSPRYKIIEKRQSVAFWCNPISGHATLYWYQQILGQGPKLLIQFQNNGVVDDSQLPKDRFSAERLKGVDSTLKIQPAKLEDSAVYLCASSWGVRETQYFGPGTRLLVL.

CDR3 sequence reads: CASSRAYEQFF. DNA of the CDR3: TGTGCCAGCAGCCGTGCATATGAGCAGTTCTTC. The gene calls are TRBV7-3 and TRBJ2-1, with D unresolved. The CDR3 is 11 amino acids. CDR1 and CDR2 from the germline V gene are SGHTA and FQGTGA. V lost 5 bases and J lost 8, with 7 bases in between.

This clonotype was counted only a few times. The chain employs TRBV3-1 and TRBJ2-5, with D perhaps matching TRBD1 (5 bases). The CDR3 is 14 residues long. Germline values: CDR1 LGHDT, CDR2 YNNKEL (reference sequence). V was cut by 1 base and J by 2 bases, with 8 bases left in between. The CDR3 DNA sequence: TGTGCCAGCAGCCAAGTTAGACAGCAAGAGACCCAGTACTTC. Translating it yields CASSQVRQQETQYF.

This clonotype was seen a few times. The CDR3 bases are TGTGCCAGCAGCCAAGATGTAGCTCAGCCCCAGCATTTT. Translating gives CASSQDVAQPQHF. The V gene is TRBV4-2, the J gene TRBJ1-5; the D is unclear. The CDR3 length is 13 residues. Germline V gene sequence: CDR1 LGHNA, CDR2 YNFKEQ. V gave up 0 bases and J gave up 6 bases, with 6 bases separating them.

The chain recombines TRBV6-1 with TRBJ2-3, with 7 bases aligning to TRBD2. Germline values: CDR1 MNHNS, CDR2 SASEGT. The CDR3 totals 13 residues. J gave up 3 bases and V 8 bases, and 5 bases lay outside the gene matches. The CDR3 bases are TGTGCCAGCGGGAGGCGGGAGACAGATACGCAGTATTTT. As protein: CASGRRETDTQYF.